These 23 T cell receptor beta chains share one sample of origin, sequenced in a study of blood T cell repertoires in COVID-19 (dated by TCRdb to the early 2020s). The library was prepared using the immunoSEQ multiplex PCR assay. Here the immuneACCESS table is served through TCRdb, limited to in-frame sequences with V and J called. Missing clones are a known gap in these copies; in checked studies unresolved V genes cover under half, and the rest lacks a known reason. The sample table records about 100,000 clones; 90% to 95% of these occur just once. The ten largest account for around 2.1% of the sample. The sequenced material came from peripheral blood. Receptors were obtained from a middle-aged man with active COVID-19.

CDR3 loop: CASGQPNTEAFF. DNA for the CDR3: TGTGCCAGTGGACAGCCGAACACTGAAGCTTTCTTT. The rearrangement joins TRBV6-5 to TRBJ1-1; TRBD1 is a possible D gene (6 bases). CDR1 is MNHEY, CDR2 SVGAGI, per germline. The CDR3 has 12 amino acids. Between the trimmed V and J ends, which lost 9 bases and 1 base, there was a span of 9 bases.

This clone was detected only a few times. This chain connects TRBV19 to TRBJ1-2, with 8 nucleotides matching TRBD1. V gave up 3 bases and J gave up 9 bases; unmatched junction bases: 3. The CDR3 covers 12 residues. Germline assignment: CDR1 LNHDA and CDR2 SQIVND (reference sequence). CDR3 loop: CASSIQGASYTF. CDR3 nucleotides: TGTGCCAGTAGTATCCAGGGGGCAAGCTACACCTTC.

The CDR3 loop reads CASSPIMTSGGADTQYF. CDR3 nucleotide sequence: TGTGCCAGCTCACCTATAATGACTAGCGGGGGAGCAGATACGCAGTATTTT. The chain joins TRBV18 to TRBJ2-3; TRBD2 aligns across 12 bases. Germline-derived CDR1 and CDR2 are KGHSH and LQKENI. The CDR3 totals 17 residues. Losses at the gene ends were 3 bases for V and 4 bases for J; bases not matched to a gene: 8. The variable domain in full, with the rest retrieved from reference TRBV18 and TRBJ2-3, is NAGVMQNPRHLVRRRGQEARLRCSPMKGHSHVYWYRQLPEEGLKFMVYLQKENIIDESGMPKERFSAEFPKEGPSILRIQQVVRGDSAAYFCASSPIMTSGGADTQYFGPGTRLTVL.

CDR3 region: CASGLPSDNYGYTF. The CDR3 nucleotides are TGTGCTAGTGGTTTGCCCAGCGATAACTATGGCTACACCTTC. This chain connects TRBV12-5 to TRBJ1-2; D uncertain. The CDR3 totals 14 residues. Germline-derived CDR1 and CDR2 are LGHNT and FRNRAP. The V gene lost 2 bases and the J gene lost 1 base, with 8 bases spanning the gap.

Only one count was recorded for this clone. The gene calls are TRBV7-2 and TRBJ1-1; 10 bases map to TRBD1. V dropped 4 bases and J dropped 8; count of bases not matched to a gene: 4. Germline V lookup: CDR1 SGHTA, CDR2 FQGNSA. The CDR3 totals 13 residues. CDR3 nucleotide sequence: TGTGCCAGCAGCTCCGGGACAGGGGCAGAAGCTTTCTTT. The encoded protein is CASSSGTGAEAFF.

V is TRBV11-2 and J is TRBJ2-7, with D possibly matching TRBD2 (6 bases). V was cut by 3 bases and J by 3 bases, with 24 bases left in between. Germline loops: CDR1 SGHAT, CDR2 FQNNGV. The CDR3 has 18 residues. CDR3 sequence (DNA): TGTGCCAGCAGCTTCCCCCTCGACCTTTGGAGGGCGGGCTACGAGCAGTACGTC. Amino acid sequence: CASSFPLDLWRAGYEQYV.

The chain combines TRBV3-1 (or the pseudogene TRBV3-2) with TRBJ1-4; TRBD1 matches 10 bases. V shed 5 bases, J shed 0 bases, and the junction held 12 bases outside the gene matches. Germline CDR1 reads LGHDT; CDR2 reads YNNKEL (reference sequence). The CDR3 covers 19 residues. CDR3 loop: CASSFRDRGLRATNEKLFF. The CDR3, as DNA: TGTGCCAGCAGCTTCCGGGACAGGGGATTAAGAGCAACTAATGAAAAACTGTTTTTT.

This rearrangement joins TRBV19 to TRBJ2-6, with D possibly being TRBD1 (6 bases). The germline V and J ends were trimmed by 5 bases and 5 bases, with 22 bases remaining between them. Germline loops: CDR1 LNHDA, CDR2 SQIVND (reference sequence). The CDR3 spans 18 residues. CDR3 sequence: CASSLSGTTSLRANVLTF. CDR3 sequence (DNA): TGTGCCAGTAGTCTCTCCGGGACAACTTCTCTGAGGGCCAACGTCCTGACTTTC. Drawing the rest from reference TRBV19 and TRBJ2-6, the complete variable domain is DGGITQSPKYLFRKEGQNVTLSCEQNLNHDAMYWYRQDPGQGLRLIYYSQIVNDFQKGDIAEGYSVSREKKESFPLTVTSAQKNPTAFYLCASSLSGTTSLRANVLTFGAGSRLTVL.

The rearrangement uses TRBV12-3 or TRBV12-4 and TRBJ2-2; 8 bases agree with TRBD1. The CDR3 has 13 residues. J lost 6 bases, V lost 6 bases, and 3 bases had no gene match. CDR3 sequence: CASREQGAGELFF. CDR3 DNA sequence: TGTGCCAGCAGGGAACAGGGGGCCGGGGAGCTGTTTTTT.

The rearrangement uses TRBV6-1 and TRBJ2-7; 11 bases line up with TRBD2. V shed 1 base and J 13 bases; nucleotides not matched to a gene: 6. The length of the CDR3 is 13 residues. Germline CDR1 MNHNS, CDR2 SASEGT. DNA for the CDR3: TGTGCCAGCAGTGAAGTAGCTAGCGGGAGGATATACGTC. Its translation: CASSEVASGRIYV.

The gene calls are TRBV28 and TRBJ1-2; D gene ambiguous. V dropped 5 bases and J dropped 2 bases, with 6 bases sitting between them. The CDR3 length is 12 residues. Germline V gene lookup returns CDR1 MDHEN and CDR2 SYDVKM. CDR3 sequence: CASSQINYGYTF. The DNA of the CDR3 is TGTGCCAGCAGTCAGATCAACTATGGCTACACCTTC.

J is TRBJ1-1 and V is TRBV7-9; no clear D gene. This CDR3 is 13 amino acids long. Trimming removed 1 base at V and 5 bases at J, with 8 bases between. Germline CDR1 is SEHNR and CDR2 is FQNEAQ (reference sequence). For the CDR3, the DNA is TGTGCCAGCAGCTTAGTTGGGAGGACTGAAGCTTTCTTT. It specifies CASSLVGRTEAFF.

This chain joins TRBV2 and TRBJ2-4; 12 bases fit TRBD2. Germline values: CDR1 SNHLY, CDR2 FYNNEI. This CDR3 has 19 amino acids. The trim removed 0 bases at V and 0 bases at J, leaving 6 bases unmatched. The CDR3 bases are TGTGCCAGCAGTGAAGCTACTAGCGGGGGGACACTAGCCAAAAACATTCAGTACTTC. It is translated as CASSEATSGGTLAKNIQYF.

The chain combines TRBV19 with TRBJ2-3; 8 bases fit TRBD1. V was clipped by 0 bases and J by 0 bases; unmatched bases: 2. This CDR3 contains 16 residues. Germline loops: CDR1 LNHDA, CDR2 SQIVND (reference sequence). CDR3 sequence: CASSIDGQGSTDTQYF. CDR3 in DNA: TGTGCCAGTAGTATAGATGGACAGGGTAGCACAGATACGCAGTATTTT.

The chain is built from TRBV7-8 and TRBJ2-3; TRBD2 is a possible D gene (5 bases). Trimming removed 0 bases from V and 7 bases from J, with 14 bases in between. The CDR3 contains 15 residues. CDR1 and CDR2 from the germline V gene are SGHVS and FQNEAQ. CDR3 loop: CASSLAHLAGNTQYF. Written as DNA, the CDR3 is TGTGCCAGCAGCTTAGCGCATCTAGCAGGCAATACGCAGTATTTT.

The chain carries TRBV6-5 and TRBJ1-2; D perhaps matches TRBD1 (5 bases). The CDR3 has 14 amino acids. Germline CDR1 MNHEY, CDR2 SVGAGI. The V end was cut by 2 bases, the J end by 6 bases, with 13 bases between. The CDR3 is CASSYGAGLDGYTF. CDR3 DNA: TGTGCCAGCAGTTACGGGGCAGGTCTAGATGGCTACACCTTC.

V gene TRBV15 combines with J gene TRBJ2-7, with TRBD1 as a possible D gene (7 bases). CDR3 length: 14 residues. The V end lost 1 base, the J end lost 7 bases, and 14 bases lay between the germline ends. Per germline, CDR1 LNHNV and CDR2 YYDKDF (reference sequence). The CDR3 DNA sequence: TGTGCCACCAGCAGAGGCCAACAGGGGAGGGAGCAGTACTTC. Translating it yields CATSRGQQGREQYF.

The table lists this clone with many counts. V gene TRBV20-1 combines with J gene TRBJ2-3; D uncertain. Per the germline V gene, CDR1 is DFQATT and CDR2 is SNEGSKA (reference sequence). There are 13 residues in the CDR3. Trimming cost V 3 bases and J 2 bases, with 9 bases left between them. The CDR3 nucleotides are TGCAGTGCTAGTCTAGTGTCCACAGATACGCAGTATTTT. Translated: CSASLVSTDTQYF.

The V gene is TRBV30, the J gene TRBJ2-1; 10 bases line up with TRBD1. Germline CDR1 reads GTSNPN; CDR2 reads SVGIG (reference sequence). J was trimmed by 8 bases and V by 2 bases; bases with no gene match: 3. This CDR3 has 13 residues. The CDR3 loop reads CAWSTDRGHEQFF. DNA of the CDR3: TGTGCCTGGAGTACCGACAGGGGGCATGAGCAGTTCTTC.

The V call is TRBV18, the J call TRBJ2-3, with 7 nucleotides matching TRBD1. Germline V gene sequence: CDR1 KGHSH, CDR2 LQKENI. This CDR3 is 16 amino acids long. V was clipped by 1 base and J by 3 bases; unmatched bases: 7. The CDR3: CASSPRLQGLTDTQYF. The CDR3 coding sequence is TGTGCCAGCTCACCACGTCTACAGGGGCTGACAGATACGCAGTATTTT.

V gene TRBV24-1 combines with J gene TRBJ2-3, with D possibly TRBD1 on 5 matching bases. The CDR3 is made up of 16 amino acids. V lost 4 bases and J 4 bases, leaving 17 bases between the germline ends. Per germline, CDR1 KGHDR and CDR2 SFDVKD. CDR3 nucleotide sequence: TGTGCCACCAGTGACCGCAGGGATGGGGTCGCAGATACGCAGTATTTT. It codes for CATSDRRDGVADTQYF.

CDR3 residues: CASSQVSRDNEQFF. In DNA, the CDR3 is TGCGCCAGCAGCCAAGTGTCGCGAGACAATGAGCAGTTCTTC. The rearrangement joins TRBV4-1 to TRBJ2-1, with no clear D. The germline gives CDR1 MGHRA, CDR2 YSYEKL. V shed 1 base and J shed 5 bases, with 9 bases lying between them. The CDR3 is 14 residues long.

J is TRBJ2-3 and V is TRBV5-6, with 8 bases lining up with TRBD1. V gave up 4 bases and J gave up 3 bases; unmatched junction bases: 4. The germline gives CDR1 SGHDT, CDR2 YYEEEE. The CDR3 is made up of 14 amino acids. The CDR3, as DNA: TGTGCCAGCAGCCCGGGACAGGAGACAGATACGCAGTATTTT. It translates to CASSPGQETDTQYF.